Each of the 20 T cell receptor beta chains below was sequenced from the same sample in a study of cytomegalovirus exposure and HLA in healthy donors. Vbeta (60) and Jbeta (13) primers were used in the PCR. The table came from immunoSEQ multiplex PCR; TCRdb's copy has only in-frame clones and leaves some out. The profile shows approximately 150,000 clones, approximately 82% of them singletons. The sequenced sample was PBMCs. These receptors all come from a woman between 40 and 50 years old in good health and CMV-seronegative.

The chain is built from TRBV25-1 and TRBJ1-2; the D gene is possibly TRBD1 (5 bases). Germline CDR1 and CDR2: MGHDK and SYGVNS. V lost 4 bases and J lost 7, with 13 bases in between. This CDR3 has 13 amino acids. CDR3 sequence: CASSGSLGGGYTF. The CDR3 coding sequence is TGTGCCAGCAGTGGATCCTTGGGGGGTGGCTACACCTTC.

The chain recombines TRBV25-1 with TRBJ1-3, with TRBD1 matching over 11 bases. The CDR3 is 17 residues long. Germline values: CDR1 MGHDK, CDR2 SYGVNS. J lost 2 bases, V lost 6 bases, and 9 bases had no gene match. The CDR3 spells CASSPPGTGGTGNTIYF. Written as DNA, the CDR3 is TGTGCCAGCAGCCCCCCCGGGACAGGGGGGACTGGAAACACCATATATTTT.

The chain is built from TRBV10-3 and TRBJ2-1, with D possibly matching TRBD2 (5 bases). Germline CDR1 is ENHRY and CDR2 is SYGVKD. V was pared by 7 bases and J by 6 bases, with 19 bases between. The CDR3 contains 15 residues. The CDR3 region is CAITQGSGWFNEQFF. DNA of the CDR3: TGTGCCATCACCCAAGGTTCGGGATGGTTCAATGAGCAGTTCTTC.

The chain carries TRBV7-9 and TRBJ1-1; tentative D call: TRBD1 (5 bases). CDR3 length equals 13 residues. Trimming stripped 0 bases from V and 3 bases from J, with 5 bases between. CDR1 and CDR2 (germline): SEHNR, FQNEAQ (reference sequence). CDR3 sequence (DNA): TGTGCCAGCAGCTTAGCAGGGGACACTGAAGCTTTCTTT. It codes for CASSLAGDTEAFF.

The chain has TRBV5-5 and TRBJ1-1; D is unclear. The CDR3 runs 14 residues. V lost 0 bases, J lost 1 base, and 7 bases lay in between. Germline assignment: CDR1 SGHKS and CDR2 YYEKEE (reference sequence). CDR3 region: CASSLDGQNTEAFF. The CDR3 DNA follows: TGTGCCAGCAGCTTGGATGGGCAGAACACTGAAGCTTTCTTT.

The chain couples TRBV28 to TRBJ2-1, with TRBD2 matching 12 bases. The CDR3 contains 16 residues. V trimming: 5 bases; J trimming: 0 bases; junction bases outside the gene matches: 2. Germline V CDR1 and CDR2: MDHEN, SYDVKM. This CDR3 is CASSLAGGGSYNEQFF. The DNA for the CDR3 is TGTGCCAGCAGTCTAGCGGGAGGGGGCTCCTACAATGAGCAGTTCTTC.

The V and J genes are TRBV18 and TRBJ1-2; perhaps TRBD1 as D (6 bases). V gave up 6 bases and J gave up 0 bases, with 14 bases separating them. Per germline, CDR1 KGHSH and CDR2 LQKENI. The CDR3 sequence is 15 residues long. The CDR3 here is CASSYDRIPNYGYTF. Written as DNA, the CDR3 is TGTGCCAGCTCCTACGACAGGATACCTAACTATGGCTACACCTTC.

The CDR3 DNA reads TGTGCCAGCAGTTCCAGGGCACGCTATGGCTACACCTTC. Protein: CASSSRARYGYTF. This chain connects TRBV28 to TRBJ1-2; tentative D call: TRBD1 (5 bases). V was trimmed by 4 bases and J by 4 bases, leaving 10 bases between them. Germline assignment: CDR1 MDHEN and CDR2 SYDVKM. The CDR3 length is 13 residues.

The chain carries TRBV25-1 and TRBJ1-5; no reliable D call. Germline CDR1 is MGHDK and CDR2 is SYGVNS. Trimming stripped 2 bases from V and 6 bases from J, with 17 bases between. The CDR3 has 16 amino acids. CDR3 sequence: CASSEGGAFSGQPQHF. The CDR3 bases are TGTGCCAGCAGTGAAGGCGGAGCTTTTTCTGGTCAGCCCCAGCATTTT.

V gene TRBV27 combines with J gene TRBJ2-7; 10 nucleotides agree with TRBD2. The trim removed 4 bases at V and 3 bases at J, leaving 9 bases unmatched. The germline V gene has CDR1 MNHEY and CDR2 SMNVEV (reference sequence). CDR3 length: 16 amino acids. The CDR3 sequence is CASSSRAGGGDYEQYF. CDR3 coding DNA: TGTGCCAGCAGTTCCCGAGCGGGAGGGGGGGACTACGAGCAGTACTTC.

V usage is TRBV6-5 and J usage is TRBJ2-3; 8 bases map to TRBD2. Germline V CDR1 and CDR2: MNHEY, SVGAGI. J was trimmed by 4 bases and V by 6 bases; bases with no gene match: 9. The length of the CDR3 is 15 residues. CDR3 region: CASRLSGMDADTQYF. The CDR3 coding sequence is TGTGCCAGCAGACTTAGCGGGATGGATGCAGATACGCAGTATTTT.

V gene TRBV6-6 combines with J gene TRBJ2-1, with unresolved D. The CDR3 covers 16 residues. Trimming cost V 2 bases and J 1 base, with 12 bases left between them. The germline CDR1 and CDR2 sequences are MNHNY and SVGAGI (reference sequence). CDR3: CASSYSSQASYNEQFF. In DNA form, the CDR3 reads TGTGCCAGCAGTTACAGCTCGCAGGCTTCCTACAATGAGCAGTTCTTC.

This clone has more than one count but fewer than ten. This rearrangement joins TRBV9 to TRBJ2-5; TRBD1 is a possible D gene (5 bases). The CDR3 covers 15 residues. Germline loops: CDR1 SGDLS, CDR2 YYNGEE. V was trimmed by 3 bases and J by 3 bases, leaving 15 bases between them. The CDR3 region is CASSGLGRGKETQYF. CDR3 DNA: TGTGCCAGCAGCGGCCTAGGAAGGGGTAAAGAGACCCAGTACTTC.

The genes are TRBV18 and TRBJ2-7; the D is unclear. The ends were cut back, 3 bases at V and 3 bases at J, with 9 bases in the middle. In germline, CDR1 is KGHSH, CDR2 LQKENI. The CDR3 extends over 13 amino acids. CDR3 DNA sequence: TGTGCCAGCTCACCGCAGGCACTCTACGAGCAGTACTTC. Translation gives CASSPQALYEQYF.

The chain uses TRBV15 and TRBJ2-7, with 7 nucleotides matching TRBD2. V gave up 3 bases and J gave up 9 bases; unmatched junction bases: 8. Germline loops: CDR1 LNHNV, CDR2 YYDKDF (reference sequence). This CDR3 region has 13 residues. CDR3 protein: CATSRGGGSGQYF. The CDR3 bases are TGTGCCACCAGCAGGGGGGGAGGGTCGGGGCAGTACTTC.

The genes are TRBV30 and TRBJ1-2, with 10 bases that match TRBD1. The V gene's germline CDR1 is GTSNPN and CDR2 SVGIG (reference sequence). This CDR3 has 16 amino acids. The ends lost 2 bases at V and 6 bases at J; junction bases unmatched: 12. The CDR3 DNA sequence: TGTGCCTGGAGTCCCCCCGGGACAGGGGCAGGGAATGGCTACACCTTC. It encodes CAWSPPGTGAGNGYTF. The whole variable domain, filled in from reference TRBV30 and TRBJ1-2, reads SQTIHQWPATLVQPVGSPLSLECTVEGTSNPNLYWYRQAAGRGLQLLFYSVGIGQISSEVPQNLSASRPQDRQFILSSKKLLLSDSGFYLCAWSPPGTGAGNGYTFGSGTRLTVV.

V usage is TRBV11-1 and J usage is TRBJ2-1; 8 bases align to TRBD2. The CDR3 extends over 17 amino acids. The V gene end was trimmed by 1 base and the J gene end by 7 bases; junction bases not matched to a gene: 12. The germline V gene has CDR1 SGHAT and CDR2 FQDESV (reference sequence). The CDR3 loop is CASSLVAVAGNKNEQFF. The DNA of the CDR3 is TGTGCCAGCAGCTTAGTAGCAGTAGCGGGAAATAAGAATGAGCAGTTCTTC.

The rearrangement links TRBV15 to TRBJ2-2, with a weak D call TRBD1 (6 bases). CDR1 LNHNV and CDR2 YYDKDF come from the germline V gene (reference sequence). The CDR3 covers 16 residues. The germline V and J ends were trimmed by 3 bases and 8 bases, with 19 bases remaining between them. The CDR3 sequence: CATSRVKNRVEGELFF. CDR3 nucleotide sequence: TGTGCCACCAGCAGGGTCAAGAACAGGGTCGAAGGGGAGCTGTTTTTT.

The gene calls are TRBV18 and TRBJ1-4; TRBD1 agrees at 9 bases. V shed 2 bases and J 10 bases; nucleotides not matched to a gene: 14. The CDR3 has 17 amino acids. CDR1 KGHSH and CDR2 LQKENI come from the germline V gene. The CDR3 here is CASSPGTGIDGKGKLFF. The CDR3, as DNA: TGTGCCAGCTCACCAGGGACAGGGATCGACGGGAAGGGAAAACTGTTTTTT.

The rearrangement joins TRBV19 to TRBJ2-2; possible D gene TRBD2, 5 bases. Trimming removed 8 bases at V and 6 bases at J, with 13 bases between. This CDR3 is built from 13 residues. CDR1 is LNHDA, CDR2 SQIVND, per germline (reference sequence). CDR3 residues: CASSYMRAGELFF. CDR3 in DNA: TGTGCCAGTTCCTATATGAGGGCCGGGGAGCTGTTTTTT.